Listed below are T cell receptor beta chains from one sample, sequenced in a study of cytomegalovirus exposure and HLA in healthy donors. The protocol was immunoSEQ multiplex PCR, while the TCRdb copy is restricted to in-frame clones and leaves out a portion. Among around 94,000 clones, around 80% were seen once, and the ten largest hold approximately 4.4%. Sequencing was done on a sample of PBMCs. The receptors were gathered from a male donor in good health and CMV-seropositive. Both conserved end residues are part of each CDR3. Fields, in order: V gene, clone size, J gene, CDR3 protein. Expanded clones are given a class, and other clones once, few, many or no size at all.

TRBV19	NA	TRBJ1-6	CASSMDRVAPLHF
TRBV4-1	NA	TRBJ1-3	CASSQALRDRGILSGNTIYF
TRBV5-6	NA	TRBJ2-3	CASSLNGGGASTDTQYF
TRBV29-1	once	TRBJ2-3	CSVPLQEHFSTDTQYF
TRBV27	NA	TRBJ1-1	CASSLSQSGTEAFF
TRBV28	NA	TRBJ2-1	CASSPGQLSYNEQFF
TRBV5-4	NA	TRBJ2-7	CASSLAAAGHVYEQYF
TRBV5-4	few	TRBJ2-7	CASSPGGEWEQYF
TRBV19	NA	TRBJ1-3	CASSISRAGGNTIYF
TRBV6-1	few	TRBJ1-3	CASSEWHTIYF
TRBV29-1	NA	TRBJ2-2	CSVVQGTGELFF
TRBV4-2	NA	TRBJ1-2	CASSPLEGNYGYTF
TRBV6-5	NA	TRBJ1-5	CSTGQGHNQPQHF
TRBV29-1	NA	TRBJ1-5	CSVHPGTGNQPQHF
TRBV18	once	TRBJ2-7	CASSSGQGSISYEQYF
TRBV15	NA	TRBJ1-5	CATSRVYRVGHSNQPQHF
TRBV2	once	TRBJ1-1	CASGEGRGTEAFF
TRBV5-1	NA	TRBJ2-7	CASTDRAGEQYF
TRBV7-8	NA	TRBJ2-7	CASSLGGGRASEQYF
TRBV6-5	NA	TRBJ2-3	CASTPAGQGQDTQYF
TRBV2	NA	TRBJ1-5	CASSEPGTVYQPQHF
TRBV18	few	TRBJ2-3	CASSPISTGSTDTQYF
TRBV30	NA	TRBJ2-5	CAWSLAGNQETQYF
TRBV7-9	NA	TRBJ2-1	CASSLPTAGLNNEQFF
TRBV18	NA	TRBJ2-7	CASSPESGRASEQYF
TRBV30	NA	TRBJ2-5	CAWSVESGQWETQYF
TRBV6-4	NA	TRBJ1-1	CASSALRDRVDTEAFF
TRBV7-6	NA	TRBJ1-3	CASSSSGDSGNTIYF
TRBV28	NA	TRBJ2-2	CASSTGLAGAVGTGELFF
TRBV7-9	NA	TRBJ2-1	CASSVSGGDAYNEQFF
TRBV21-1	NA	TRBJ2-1	CASSSKGNGGVWSEQFF
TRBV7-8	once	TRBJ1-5	CASSLVSGQTSGTDSNQPQHF